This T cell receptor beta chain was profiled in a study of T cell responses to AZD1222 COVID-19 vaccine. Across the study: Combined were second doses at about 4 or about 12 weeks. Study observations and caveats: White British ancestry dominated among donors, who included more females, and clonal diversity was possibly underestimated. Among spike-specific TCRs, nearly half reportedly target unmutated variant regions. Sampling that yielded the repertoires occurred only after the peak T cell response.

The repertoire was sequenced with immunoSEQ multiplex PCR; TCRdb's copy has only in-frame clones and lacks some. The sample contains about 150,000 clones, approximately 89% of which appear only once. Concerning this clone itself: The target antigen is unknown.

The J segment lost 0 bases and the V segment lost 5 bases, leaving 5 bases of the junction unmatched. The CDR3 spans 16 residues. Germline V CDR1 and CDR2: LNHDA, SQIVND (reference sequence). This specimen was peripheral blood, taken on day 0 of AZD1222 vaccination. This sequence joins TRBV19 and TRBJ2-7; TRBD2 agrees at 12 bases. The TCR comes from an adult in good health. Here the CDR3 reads CASSLAGGPFSYEQYF. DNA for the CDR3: TGTGCCAGTAGTCTAGCGGGAGGGCCCTTCTCCTACGAGCAGTACTTC.